This is a list of T cell receptor beta chains from one sample in a study of control samples from healthy donors and cancer patients. The data were produced by immunoSEQ multiplex PCR, yet TCRdb's version contains in-frame clones alone and is incomplete. The sample lists tens of thousands of clones, roughly 84% occurring once. Sequenced sample: blood. The receptors were sampled from a man aged 50-59 years in good health. The CDR3 runs from the conserved cysteine through the conserved F or W.

V gene	J gene	CDR3 protein
TRBV4-1	TRBJ2-7	CASSHRAGQGIFEQYF
TRBV7-9	TRBJ2-7	CASSLVQGRTGEQYF
TRBV19	TRBJ1-1	CASSIDRPGLEAFF
TRBV7-9	TRBJ1-1	CASSLVGTFEAFF
TRBV27	TRBJ1-4	CASSFRGGRGEKLFF
TRBV28	TRBJ1-5	CASTSSGGQNQPQHF
TRBV5-1	TRBJ2-1	CASSSGGVYNEQFF
TRBV7-6	TRBJ2-5	CASSLGMNKETQYF
TRBV7-2	TRBJ2-3	CASSIDRPVVVTDTQYF
TRBV4-3	TRBJ2-4	CASSQDSGDYIQYF
TRBV5-1	TRBJ1-1	CASSFESRAGTEAFF
TRBV19	TRBJ1-2	CASWLGSYGYTF
TRBV11-1	TRBJ1-2	CASSPSQGVYGYTF
TRBV5-4	TRBJ2-3	CASSLGSGGTDTQYF
TRBV4-2	TRBJ2-7	CASSQWRLAVYEQYF
TRBV4-2	TRBJ2-3	CASSQKGGFGTDTQYF
TRBV5-1	TRBJ1-6	CASSLGGLGSPLHF
TRBV6-1	TRBJ1-2	CASSERGLYGYTF
TRBV30	TRBJ1-2	CAWSVGGGDTGYTF
TRBV7-3	TRBJ2-5	CASSPWDSSETQYF
TRBV6-5	TRBJ2-6	CASSYQRASGANVLTF
TRBV4-3	TRBJ2-7	CASSQDVPGTSGSEQYF
TRBV5-1	TRBJ2-1	CASSLVASGGNEQFF